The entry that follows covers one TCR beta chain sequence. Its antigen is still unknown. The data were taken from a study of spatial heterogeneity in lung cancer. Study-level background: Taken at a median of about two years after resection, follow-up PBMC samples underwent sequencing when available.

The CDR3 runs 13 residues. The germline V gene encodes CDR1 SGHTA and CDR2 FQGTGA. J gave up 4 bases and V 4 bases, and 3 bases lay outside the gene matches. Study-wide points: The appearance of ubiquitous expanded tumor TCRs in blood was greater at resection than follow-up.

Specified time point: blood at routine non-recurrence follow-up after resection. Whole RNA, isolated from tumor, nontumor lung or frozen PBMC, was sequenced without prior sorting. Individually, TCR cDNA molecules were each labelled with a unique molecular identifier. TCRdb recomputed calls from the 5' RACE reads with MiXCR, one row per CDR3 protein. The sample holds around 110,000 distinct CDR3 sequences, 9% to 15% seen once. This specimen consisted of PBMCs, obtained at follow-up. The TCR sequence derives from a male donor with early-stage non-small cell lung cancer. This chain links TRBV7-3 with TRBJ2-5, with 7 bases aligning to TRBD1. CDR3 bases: TGTGCCAGCAGCTGGGGACAGACAGAGACCCAGTACTTC. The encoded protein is CASSWGQTETQYF.